These 26 T cell receptor beta chains came from one sample sequenced in a study of radiation and T cells in renal cell carcinoma. Assay: immunoSEQ multiplex PCR; the TCRdb copy retains only in-frame clones and omits some. The sample holds roughly 170,000 clones, about nine tenths seen once. This sample's time point: blood 4 weeks post-SBRT, at nephrectomy. Described treatment: 15 Gy SBRT to primary tumor, nephrectomy 4 weeks later. The material was blood, obtained from a patient whose treatment included radiotherapy and nephrectomy. Every receptor here comes from a woman aged 45-59 years with renal cell carcinoma.

The chain recombines TRBV4-3 with TRBJ2-7, with a possible D match to TRBD2 (6 bases). The CDR3 totals 14 residues. Germline lookup yields CDR1 LGHNA and CDR2 YSLEER. V dropped 0 bases and J dropped 2 bases, with 8 bases sitting between them. The CDR3: CASSQEWGAYEQYF. The CDR3 DNA sequence: TGCGCCAGCAGCCAAGAGTGGGGGGCCTACGAGCAGTACTTC.

The chain has TRBV5-4 and TRBJ2-5; the D gene is possibly TRBD2 (7 bases). The V end lost 4 bases, the J end lost 5 bases, and 15 bases lay between the germline ends. The CDR3 spans 14 residues. Germline V gene lookup returns CDR1 SGHNT and CDR2 YYREEE (reference sequence). CDR3 protein: CASSPGGRSETQYF. DNA of the CDR3: TGTGCCAGCAGCCCGGGGGGCAGGAGTGAGACCCAGTACTTC.

The V call is TRBV7-9, the J call TRBJ1-2; 7 nucleotides match TRBD1. Germline V CDR1 and CDR2: SEHNR, FQNEAQ (reference sequence). V shed 5 bases and J 2 bases; nucleotides not matched to a gene: 2. This CDR3 contains 13 residues. This chain's CDR3 is CASSKTGNYGYTF. In DNA, the CDR3 is TGTGCCAGCAGCAAGACAGGGAACTATGGCTACACCTTC. Full variable domain (missing parts from reference TRBV7-9 and TRBJ1-2): DTGVSQNPRHKITKRGQNVTFRCDPISEHNRLYWYRQTLGQGPEFLTYFQNEAQLEKSRLLSDRFSAERPKGSFSTLEIQRTEQGDSAMYLCASSKTGNYGYTFGSGTRLTVV.

This chain connects TRBV7-9 to TRBJ1-1; D uncertain. V lost 3 bases, J lost 0 bases, and 17 bases lay in between. CDR1 is SEHNR, CDR2 FQNEAQ, per germline (reference sequence). This CDR3 contains 17 residues. The CDR3 spells CASSFAFQDTLNTEAFF. In DNA form, the CDR3 reads TGTGCCAGCAGCTTTGCATTTCAAGACACCTTGAACACTGAAGCTTTCTTT.

The V and J genes are TRBV10-1 and TRBJ2-1; 7 bases are shared with TRBD2. Germline-derived CDR1 and CDR2 are WNHNN and SYGVQD (reference sequence). V gave up 0 bases and J gave up 5 bases; unmatched junction bases: 7. This CDR3 spans 16 amino acids. The CDR3 is CASSESWGGKDNEQFF. The CDR3 bases are TGCGCCAGCAGTGAGTCGTGGGGGGGGAAAGACAATGAGCAGTTCTTC.

The rearrangement joins TRBV6-8 to TRBJ2-7, with D unclear. The CDR3 sequence is 13 residues long. V lost 5 bases, J lost 3 bases, and 11 bases lay in between. Germline CDR1 reads MNHGY; CDR2 reads SAAAGT. CDR3 DNA: TGTGCCAGCAGTACGTGGGCCGACTACGAGCAGTACTTC. It codes for CASSTWADYEQYF.

The chain is built from TRBV7-9 and TRBJ2-5; a possible D gene is TRBD1 (6 bases). V dropped 5 bases and J dropped 7 bases, with 17 bases sitting between them. Germline V gives CDR1 SEHNR, CDR2 FQNEAQ (reference sequence). The CDR3 extends over 14 amino acids. CDR3 coding DNA: TGTGCCAGCAGCCTCCAGGGGTGGGGTGGGACCCAGTACTTC. Translation gives CASSLQGWGGTQYF.

This clone was found many times. This chain joins TRBV5-1 and TRBJ2-7; D is possibly TRBD1 (5 bases). The CDR3 sequence is 16 residues long. Germline V gene data show CDR1 as SGHRS and CDR2 as YFSETQ. V was trimmed by 1 base and J by 6 bases, leaving 20 bases between them. CDR3 amino acids: CASSLLGPGAQGEQYF. The DNA of the CDR3 is TGCGCCAGCAGCTTGCTGGGGCCTGGGGCGCAGGGCGAGCAGTACTTC.

The chain employs TRBV30 and TRBJ1-6; no clear D gene. Trimming stripped 0 bases from V and 0 bases from J, with 6 bases between. The CDR3 is made up of 15 amino acids. Germline loops: CDR1 GTSNPN, CDR2 SVGIG (reference sequence). DNA for the CDR3: TGTGCCTGGAGTGTCGGGAACTCCTATAATTCACCCCTCCACTTT. Protein sequence: CAWSVGNSYNSPLHF.

The rearrangement uses TRBV5-1 and TRBJ1-6; maybe TRBD1 (5 bases). V lost 2 bases and J 5 bases, leaving 20 bases between the germline ends. This CDR3 contains 18 residues. Germline-derived CDR1 and CDR2 are SGHRS and YFSETQ. Written as DNA, the CDR3 is TGCGCCAGCAGCTTCGCCCCATCCTCCGACAGTGATAATTCACCCCTCCACTTT. This translates into CASSFAPSSDSDNSPLHF. The entire variable domain, with the rest obtained from reference TRBV5-1 and TRBJ1-6, is as follows: KAGVTQTPRYLIKTRGQQVTLSCSPISGHRSVSWYQQTPGQGLQFLFEYFSETQRNKGNFPGRFSGRQFSNSRSEMNVSTLELGDSALYLCASSFAPSSDSDNSPLHFGNGTRLTVT.

The chain joins TRBV19 to TRBJ2-5; 13 bases fit TRBD2. CDR3 size: 16 residues. Germline values: CDR1 LNHDA, CDR2 SQIVND (reference sequence). The V gene end was trimmed by 3 bases and the J gene end by 4 bases; junction bases not matched to a gene: 5. CDR3 residues: CASSMELAGGRETQYF. The CDR3 DNA sequence: TGTGCCAGTAGTATGGAACTAGCGGGGGGGCGAGAGACCCAGTACTTC.

V and J are TRBV11-1 and TRBJ1-1; D is uncertain. V shed 4 bases and J shed 1 base, with 16 bases lying between them. The CDR3 is 16 residues long. The germline gives CDR1 SGHAT, CDR2 FQDESV (reference sequence). CDR3 residues: CASSSPNGGGNTEAFF. Here the CDR3 DNA reads TGTGCCAGCAGCTCCCCGAATGGCGGAGGGAACACTGAAGCTTTCTTT.

CDR3 nucleotides: TGTGCCAGTAGTATAGGCTCAGGGGGTAAGGGCACTGAAGCTTTCTTT. Its translation is CASSIGSGGKGTEAFF. The chain carries TRBV19 and TRBJ1-1; TRBD1 agrees at 7 bases. Germline V gene sequence: CDR1 LNHDA, CDR2 SQIVND (reference sequence). The CDR3 consists of 16 residues. Trimming cost V 1 base and J 4 bases; bases outside gene matches: 9.

This sequence joins TRBV7-2 and TRBJ1-1, with D unresolved. Germline CDR1 SGHTA, CDR2 FQGNSA. The CDR3 contains 13 residues. V was clipped by 1 base and J by 7 bases, with 10 bases between them. The CDR3 DNA sequence: TGTGCCAGCAGCTTAGTTGATCCCTATGAAGCTTTCTTT. It specifies CASSLVDPYEAFF. Complete variable domain (other parts from reference TRBV7-2 and TRBJ1-1): GAGVSQSPSNKVTEKGKDVELRCDPISGHTALYWYRQSLGQGLEFLIYFQGNSAPDKSGLPSDRFSAERTGGSVSTLTIQRTQQEDSAVYLCASSLVDPYEAFFGQGTRLTVV.

The gene calls are TRBV7-2 and TRBJ1-4; possible D gene TRBD1, 6 bases. The V gene's germline CDR1 is SGHTA and CDR2 FQGNSA. CDR3 size: 15 residues. V lost 2 bases and J lost 6, with 13 bases in between. CDR3 protein: CASSLLGGRDEKLFF. The CDR3 DNA follows: TGTGCCAGCAGCTTACTGGGGGGCAGGGATGAAAAACTGTTTTTT.

The V gene is TRBV29-1, the J gene TRBJ2-3; no firm D call. This CDR3 region has 14 residues. V lost 0 bases and J lost 4, with 11 bases in between. Germline CDR1 reads SQVTM; CDR2 reads ANQGSEA. The CDR3 here is CSVEDPRSADTQYF. In nucleotides, the CDR3 is TGCAGCGTTGAAGACCCTAGGAGCGCAGATACGCAGTATTTT.

The rearrangement uses TRBV10-3 and TRBJ1-1, with D maybe TRBD1 (6 bases). Germline V gene lookup returns CDR1 ENHRY and CDR2 SYGVKD. Trimming stripped 1 base from V and 8 bases from J, with 11 bases between. This CDR3 region has 13 residues. The CDR3 spells CAISEYRGAEAFF. The CDR3 DNA sequence: TGTGCCATCAGTGAGTATAGGGGGGCAGAAGCTTTCTTT.

The rearrangement uses TRBV2 and TRBJ1-4; a possible D gene is TRBD1 (6 bases). Germline lookup yields CDR1 SNHLY and CDR2 FYNNEI. The CDR3 is made up of 16 amino acids. V was clipped by 0 bases and J by 2 bases, with 10 bases between them. The CDR3 DNA reads as TGTGCCAGCAGTGAAGCCCGGGGGCGCACTAATGAAAAACTGTTTTTT. It translates to CASSEARGRTNEKLFF.

This CDR3 is CASSLVVATDTQYF. The CDR3, as DNA: TGTGCCAGCAGCTTAGTGGTAGCGACAGATACGCAGTATTTT. The chain carries TRBV7-2 and TRBJ2-3, with D possibly TRBD2 on 5 matching bases. Looked up from germline, CDR1 is SGHTA and CDR2 is FQGNSA. CDR3 length: 14 residues. V lost 1 base and J lost 3, with 8 bases in between.

The chain uses TRBV9 and TRBJ1-2; TRBD1 matches at 7 bases. The germline gives CDR1 SGDLS, CDR2 YYNGEE. The V segment lost 0 bases and the J segment 4 bases; nucleotides outside the gene matches: 15. This CDR3 has 18 amino acids. The chain's CDR3 is CASSVERQGGSYIYGYTF. The CDR3 DNA reads TGTGCCAGCAGCGTAGAGCGACAGGGCGGCTCGTACATCTATGGCTACACCTTC.

The gene calls are TRBV9 and TRBJ2-3; a weak D match, TRBD2 (7 bases). The ends were cut back, 2 bases at V and 6 bases at J, with 16 bases in the middle. Germline assignment: CDR1 SGDLS and CDR2 YYNGEE. This CDR3 spans 15 amino acids. The CDR3 spells CASSVRLGGADTQYF. The CDR3, as DNA: TGTGCCAGCAGCGTCAGGCTAGGGGGGGCCGATACGCAGTATTTT.

The chain employs TRBV7-9 and TRBJ1-1; tentatively, D is TRBD1 (6 bases). The germline CDR1 and CDR2 sequences are SEHNR and FQNEAQ (reference sequence). The CDR3 is 11 amino acids. The V end was cut by 8 bases, the J end by 7 bases, with 11 bases between. The CDR3 here is CASRDNGEAFF. DNA for the CDR3: TGTGCCAGCCGGGACAACGGTGAAGCTTTCTTT.

This chain links TRBV19 with TRBJ1-2, with 8 positions matching TRBD1. Germline V lookup: CDR1 LNHDA, CDR2 SQIVND (reference sequence). The CDR3 is 15 residues long. Trimming removed 5 bases from V and 6 bases from J; junction bases left unmatched: 11. The CDR3 nucleotides read TGTGCCAGTAGTGGGGTCATGGCAGGGGGCGATGGCTACACCTTC. Protein product: CASSGVMAGGDGYTF.

The chain carries TRBV5-1 and TRBJ1-2; 8 bases agree with TRBD1. Germline V gene data show CDR1 as SGHRS and CDR2 as YFSETQ. The trim removed 0 bases at V and 12 bases at J, leaving 13 bases unmatched. The CDR3 is 15 amino acids. This CDR3 reads CASSLEGTQGALHTF. In DNA, the CDR3 is TGCGCCAGCAGCTTGGAGGGGACTCAGGGGGCTCTTCACACCTTC.

The rearrangement joins TRBV5-1 to TRBJ2-1, with D uncertain. V lost 1 base to trimming and J lost 0 bases, with 8 bases between them. This CDR3 is 15 amino acids long. The germline V gene has CDR1 SGHRS and CDR2 YFSETQ. The CDR3 DNA is TGCGCCAGCAGCTTGTCGCTATCCTCCTACAATGAGCAGTTCTTC. This translates into CASSLSLSSYNEQFF. Variable domain in full (rest from reference TRBV5-1 and TRBJ2-1): KAGVTQTPRYLIKTRGQQVTLSCSPISGHRSVSWYQQTPGQGLQFLFEYFSETQRNKGNFPGRFSGRQFSNSRSEMNVSTLELGDSALYLCASSLSLSSYNEQFFGPGTRLTVL.

The chain joins TRBV5-6 to TRBJ1-1, with a tentative D call TRBD1 (5 bases). Per the germline V gene, CDR1 is SGHDT and CDR2 is YYEEEE. The V and J ends lost 2 bases and 11 bases respectively, with 13 bases between them. This CDR3 is built from 12 residues. The CDR3 nucleotides are TGTGCCAGCAGCTTTTACGGGACGACGGCTTTCTTT. Its protein product is CASSFYGTTAFF.